A selection of T cell receptor beta chains follows, all from one sample in a study of blood T cell repertoires in COVID-19. Profiled with immunoSEQ multiplex PCR; TCRdb holds only in-frame clones, not every one. The sample yields 80,000 to 100,000 clones, 80% seen once. The material sequenced was peripheral blood. Receptors were obtained from a woman aged 70-85 years with acute or convalescent COVID-19. Each CDR3 is given with its conserved first and last residue. A D gene is named only where the DNA matches it firmly. The size entry is marked missing in some rows and otherwise reads once, few, many or a size class.

J	size	V	D	CDR3	DNA
TRBJ2-5	NA	TRBV19	TRBD2	CASSTTSGRRETQYF	TGTGCCAGTAGTACGACTAGCGGGAGACGGGAGACCCAGTACTTC
TRBJ1-5	NA	TRBV28	NA	CASSSGNSQHF	TGTGCCAGCAGTTCAGGCAACTCCCAGCATTTT
TRBJ2-1	NA	TRBV9	TRBD2	CASSVALAGDSYNEQFF	TGTGCCAGCAGCGTCGCGCTAGCGGGGGATTCCTACAATGAGCAGTTCTTC
TRBJ2-5	NA	TRBV14	NA	CASSQDGAGPETQYF	TGTGCCAGCAGCCAAGATGGGGCAGGGCCAGAGACCCAGTACTTC
TRBJ2-3	NA	TRBV29-1	NA	CSASRTDTQYF	TGCAGCGCTTCTAGGACAGATACGCAGTATTTT
TRBJ1-2	NA	TRBV6-5	TRBD1	CASSYDRVDGYTF	TGTGCCAGCAGTTATGACAGGGTAGATGGCTACACCTTC
TRBJ2-5	NA	TRBV7-8	TRBD1	CASSHNGRTGGEETQYF	TGTGCCAGCAGCCACAATGGGAGAACAGGGGGCGAAGAGACCCAGTACTTC
TRBJ2-3	few	TRBV7-2	NA	CASSSLGRSADTQYF	TGTGCCAGCAGCTCGCTAGGAAGATCCGCAGATACGCAGTATTTT
TRBJ1-6	NA	TRBV2	TRBD1	CASSGQARTSPLHF	TGTGCCAGCAGCGGACAGGCCAGGACCTCACCCCTCCACTTT
TRBJ2-1	NA	TRBV7-6	TRBD2	CASTEGAGGSYNEQFF	TGTGCCAGCACCGAAGGGGCGGGAGGCTCCTACAATGAGCAGTTCTTC
TRBJ2-5	NA	TRBV15	NA	CATSSGQTIETQYF	TGTGCCACCAGCAGCGGACAGACTATAGAGACCCAGTACTTC
TRBJ2-7	few	TRBV6-2/TRBV6-3	TRBD1	CASSRDRGKYEQYF	TGTGCCAGCAGTCGGGACAGGGGCAAGTACGAGCAGTACTTC
TRBJ1-2	NA	TRBV30	TRBD1	CAWSGDRGYYGYTF	TGTGCCTGGAGCGGGGACAGGGGATACTATGGCTACACCTTC
TRBJ1-6	few	TRBV14	NA	CASSQAPNSPLHF	TGTGCCAGCAGCCAAGCCCCGAATTCACCCCTCCACTTT
TRBJ2-4	NA	TRBV11-2	TRBD1	CASSPRGQGASGNIQYF	TGTGCCAGCAGCCCGCGTGGACAGGGGGCGTCTGGCAACATTCAGTACTTC
TRBJ2-1	NA	TRBV9	NA	CASSVEGAPDNEQFF	TGTGCCAGCAGCGTAGAGGGAGCGCCTGACAATGAGCAGTTCTTC
TRBJ2-1	once	TRBV27	NA	CASSLSGFDEQFF	TGTGCCAGCAGTTTATCGGGCTTCGATGAGCAGTTCTTC
TRBJ1-2	once	TRBV15	NA	CATSRLGGYGYTF	TGTGCCACCAGCAGACTCGGGGGGTATGGCTACACCTTC
TRBJ2-7	NA	TRBV6-6	TRBD1	CASSDRGPYEQYF	TGTGCCAGCAGCGACAGGGGTCCCTACGAGCAGTACTTC
TRBJ1-4	NA	TRBV29-1	NA	CSVASAGNEKLFF	TGCAGCGTTGCATCGGCAGGGAATGAAAAACTGTTTTTT
TRBJ2-6	NA	TRBV6-1	NA	CASSEGGAGANVLTF	TGTGCCAGCAGTGAAGGGGGCGCTGGGGCCAACGTCCTGACTTTC
TRBJ2-7	NA	TRBV14	TRBD1	CASRLTGVGYEQYF	TGTGCCAGCAGGTTGACAGGGGTTGGCTACGAGCAGTACTTC
TRBJ2-1	once	TRBV18	NA	CASSPGQAHNEQFF	TGTGCCAGCTCCCCAGGGCAGGCACACAATGAGCAGTTCTTC
TRBJ2-3	NA	TRBV2	TRBD2	CASRGGMADTQYF	TGTGCCAGCCGGGGGGGGATGGCAGATACGCAGTATTTT
TRBJ2-1	NA	TRBV7-6	TRBD2	CASSPGRGGPGNEQFF	TGTGCCAGCAGCCCGGGGCGGGGAGGGCCAGGGAATGAGCAGTTCTTC
TRBJ2-5	NA	TRBV19	TRBD2	CASRGLAVGETQYF	TGTGCCAGTAGGGGACTAGCGGTGGGAGAGACCCAGTACTTC
TRBJ2-3	NA	TRBV7-3	TRBD2	CASSLNAGGGTDTQYF	TGTGCCAGCAGCTTAAATGCGGGAGGGGGGACAGATACGCAGTATTTT
TRBJ2-1	NA	TRBV5-1	NA	CASSLAGTSPTSEQFF	TGCGCCAGCAGCCTGGCCGGGACTTCACCTACAAGTGAGCAGTTCTTC
TRBJ1-4	NA	TRBV28	TRBD1	CASSTTGALNEKLFF	TGTGCCAGCAGTACCACAGGGGCCCTTAATGAAAAACTGTTTTTT
TRBJ2-7	few	TRBV23-1	TRBD1	CASSQIGQAREQYF	TGCGCCAGCAGTCAAATTGGACAGGCCCGCGAGCAGTACTTC
TRBJ2-6	many	TRBV27	NA	CASSLVRDISTGANVLTF	TGTGCCAGCAGCCTCGTCCGGGACATTAGTACTGGGGCCAACGTCCTGACTTTC
TRBJ1-5	once	TRBV30	NA	CAWSVGRRNQPQHF	TGTGCCTGGAGTGTGGGGAGGCGGAATCAGCCCCAGCATTTT
TRBJ2-4	NA	TRBV7-9	TRBD1	CASSLEGTGSPQYF	TGTGCCAGCAGCTTAGAGGGGACAGGGTCACCTCAGTACTTC
TRBJ2-7	NA	TRBV28	TRBD1	CASSEPGQAYYEQYF	TGTGCCAGCAGTGAACCGGGACAGGCCTACTACGAACAGTACTTC
TRBJ2-2	NA	TRBV19	TRBD2	CASTVPGGITGELFF	TGTGCCAGTACCGTACCGGGGGGGATCACCGGGGAGCTGTTTTTT
TRBJ2-7	NA	TRBV4-1	TRBD2	CASSLGTSGTSEQYF	TGCGCCAGCAGCCTCGGGACTAGCGGGACGTCCGAGCAGTACTTC
TRBJ2-2	NA	TRBV28	TRBD2	CASSGTSGSTGELFF	TGTGCCAGCAGTGGGACTAGCGGTAGCACCGGGGAGCTGTTTTTT
TRBJ1-2	NA	TRBV2	TRBD1	CATPRGNRGMDYGYTF	TGTGCCACCCCCCGCGGGAACAGGGGTATGGACTATGGCTACACCTTC
TRBJ2-1	NA	TRBV2	NA	CASSGVVEQFF	TGTGCCAGCAGTGGAGTGGTGGAGCAGTTCTTC
TRBJ2-1	NA	TRBV28	TRBD2	CASSGTSGRAHYNEQFF	TGTGCCAGCAGTGGGACTAGCGGGAGGGCCCACTACAATGAGCAGTTCTTC
TRBJ1-6	NA	TRBV7-2	NA	CASSPYATVTNSPLHF	TGTGCCAGCAGCCCCTATGCGACAGTGACTAATTCACCCCTCCACTTT
TRBJ2-5	NA	TRBV7-2	NA	CASSLAFSRGQETQYF	TGTGCCAGCAGCTTAGCCTTTAGTCGGGGCCAAGAGACCCAGTACTTC
TRBJ2-7	NA	TRBV18	TRBD1	CASSDRQGAYEQYF	TGTGCCAGCTCAGATAGACAGGGGGCCTACGAGCAGTACTTC
TRBJ2-3	NA	TRBV7-6	TRBD2	CASSNRNPSGGTDTQYF	TGTGCCAGCAGCAACCGGAACCCTAGCGGGGGTACGGATACGCAGTATTTT
TRBJ1-4	NA	TRBV7-2	NA	CASSPRLANEKLFF	TGTGCCAGCAGCCCAAGGCTAGCTAATGAAAAACTGTTTTTT
TRBJ2-7	NA	TRBV4-2	TRBD1	CASSQDWTGDYEQYF	TGTGCCAGCAGCCAAGACTGGACAGGAGATTACGAGCAGTACTTC
TRBJ2-5	NA	TRBV10-3	TRBD1	CAISEGPRTGQETQYF	TGTGCCATCAGTGAAGGGCCAAGGACAGGCCAAGAGACCCAGTACTTC
TRBJ2-5	few	TRBV10-1	NA	CASRPNPGTQYF	TGCGCCAGCCGCCCCAACCCAGGGACCCAGTACTTC